The clone carrying this TCR beta chain occurred once. Its specificity is unknown. The sample originates from a study of blood T cells in healthy people across ages. The CDR3 is 14 residues long. The V end lost 8 bases, the J end lost 2 bases, and 16 bases lay between the germline ends. Per the germline V gene, CDR1 is ENHRY and CDR2 is SYGVKD. Through a sample-barcoded 5' primer and a J-beta primer mix, a second PCR was run for roughly 7 to 12 cycles. Each single sample gave us at least 3 million CDR3-containing paired-end reads. One entry per CDR3 protein results from TCRdb running MiXCR on the 5' RACE reads. The data contain some 1.8 million distinct CDR3 sequences, about two fifths of them seen just once; the ten biggest clones take up roughly 24%. Study outcomes and limitations: Roughly linearly, TCR beta diversity per million T cells fell as age increased.

The sequencing sample was made of blood. The receptor was isolated from a human donor in good health. V is TRBV10-3 and J is TRBJ2-7; D unclear. The chain's CDR3 is CAIASLQLTYEQYF. CDR3 bases: TGTGCCATCGCATCTTTACAGCTCACCTACGAGCAGTACTTC.